This is a list of T cell receptor beta chains from one sample in a study of blood T cell repertoires in COVID-19. Assay: immunoSEQ multiplex PCR; the TCRdb copy retains only in-frame clones and omits some. The sample holds fewer than 80,000 clones; around 80% are singletons and the top ten take 13% to 15%. Sample: peripheral blood. The source of these receptors is a man aged 55 to 70 with COVID-19, enrolled during active disease. CDR3s include the opening cysteine and the closing phenylalanine or tryptophan. The D gene is left open where the match is weak. For some rows the clone size is stated as once, few or many, or as a class when expanded; others skip it.

NA TRBJ1-5 NA TRBV2 CASTPGHHIRPQHF TGTGCCAGCACTCCGGGACACCATATCAGGCCCCAGCATTTT
NA TRBJ1-5 NA TRBV7-3 CASSSLRGQPQHF TGTGCCAGCAGCTCCCTCCGGGGTCAGCCCCAGCATTTT
TRBD2 TRBJ2-2 NA TRBV11-3 CASSPGTSGSVGELFF TGTGCCAGCAGCCCTGGGACTAGCGGGAGTGTCGGGGAGCTGTTTTTT
NA TRBJ2-6 NA TRBV6-5 CATGQGGANVLTF TGTGCCACAGGGCAGGGTGGGGCCAACGTCCTGACTTTC
NA TRBJ1-5 NA TRBV18 CASSLRGGNQPQHF TGTGCCAGCTCACTTCGAGGTGGCAATCAGCCCCAGCATTTT
TRBD1 TRBJ2-7 NA TRBV4-1 CASSQDGTGYSGQYF TGCGCCAGCAGCCAAGATGGGACAGGGTATTCCGGGCAGTACTTC
NA TRBJ1-2 NA TRBV5-6 CASSLDGYGYTF TGTGCCAGCAGCCTGGACGGGTATGGCTACACCTTC
NA TRBJ2-7 NA TRBV7-9 CASSRSGGTAAYEQYF TGTGCCAGCAGCCGTAGCGGCGGGACAGCAGCCTACGAGCAGTACTTC
NA TRBJ1-1 NA TRBV19 CASSQTWNTEAFF TGTGCCAGTTCCCAAACATGGAACACTGAAGCTTTCTTT
NA TRBJ1-1 NA TRBV29-1 CSVLDGGGAFF TGCAGCGTGCTAGACGGCGGGGGAGCTTTCTTT
TRBD1 TRBJ2-3 NA TRBV18 CASSFVGQGDTQYF TGTGCCAGCTCTTTCGTGGGACAGGGAGATACGCAGTATTTT
TRBD1 TRBJ2-2 NA TRBV3-1/TRBV3-2 CASSPSRGQGGTGELFF TGTGCCAGCAGCCCGAGCCGTGGACAGGGTGGCACCGGGGAGCTGTTTTTT
TRBD1 TRBJ1-6 NA TRBV10-2 CASSESTGSTPNSPLHF TGCGCCAGCAGTGAGTCGACAGGGTCAACTCCTAATTCACCCCTCCACTTT
NA TRBJ2-7 NA TRBV30 CAWDWGGATYEQYF TGTGCCTGGGACTGGGGGGGGGCAACCTACGAGCAGTACTTC
NA TRBJ1-5 few TRBV18 CASSETGADQPQHF TGTGCCAGCTCAGAGACAGGAGCGGATCAGCCCCAGCATTTT
NA TRBJ1-2 few TRBV6-5 CASTLGRGYGYTF TGTGCCAGCACCCTTGGCAGGGGTTATGGCTACACCTTC
NA TRBJ2-3 NA TRBV7-3 CASSLLGLGTDTQYF TGTGCCAGCAGCTTACTGGGACTTGGGACAGATACGCAGTATTTT
TRBD1 TRBJ1-4 NA TRBV2 CASRAGQLSNEKLFF TGTGCCAGCAGGGCGGGACAGCTATCTAATGAAAAACTGTTTTTT
TRBD1 TRBJ2-2 NA TRBV6-6 CASSYSAGTGIRELFF TGTGCCAGCAGTTACTCGGCCGGGACAGGGATCCGGGAGCTGTTTTTT
NA TRBJ2-7 NA TRBV11-3 CASSLAGDSYEQYF TGTGCCAGCAGCTTAGCCGGGGACTCCTACGAGCAGTACTTC
TRBD2 TRBJ2-1 NA TRBV2 CASSGTSGGHEQFF TGTGCCAGCAGCGGGACTAGCGGGGGTCATGAGCAGTTCTTC
TRBD2 TRBJ2-3 NA TRBV28 CASGLGTRIADTQYF TGTGCCAGCGGGCTCGGGACTAGAATCGCAGATACGCAGTATTTT
TRBD1 TRBJ2-7 NA TRBV6-6 CASSGPGQPYEQYF TGTGCCAGCAGTGGTCCGGGACAGCCCTACGAGCAGTACTTC
TRBD2 TRBJ2-7 NA TRBV9 CASSAGTSVSYEQYF TGTGCCAGCAGCGCCGGGACTAGCGTCTCCTACGAGCAGTACTTC
TRBD1 TRBJ1-2 NA TRBV25-1 CASSRQGPNYGYTF TGTGCCAGCAGCCGACAGGGGCCTAACTATGGCTACACCTTC
TRBD1 TRBJ1-1 NA TRBV19 CASSRAGTGGDTEAFF TGTGCCAGTAGTAGGGCGGGGACAGGGGGCGACACTGAAGCTTTCTTT
NA TRBJ1-1 NA TRBV2 CASSAYTEAFF TGTGCCAGCAGTGCCTATACTGAAGCTTTCTTT
TRBD1 TRBJ2-7 NA TRBV7-2 CASSVSGTGGREQYF TGTGCCAGCAGCGTCTCCGGGACAGGGGGTCGCGAGCAGTACTTC
TRBD1 TRBJ1-2 NA TRBV5-6 CASSLGQGSGYTF TGTGCCAGCAGCTTGGGACAGGGAAGCGGCTACACCTTC
NA TRBJ2-3 NA TRBV29-1 CSVEASGTDTQYF TGCAGCGTTGAAGCTAGCGGCACAGATACGCAGTATTTT
NA TRBJ1-6 once TRBV20-1 CSASFQGEISPLHF TGCAGTGCTAGTTTCCAGGGTGAGATTTCACCCCTCCACTTT
NA TRBJ2-3 NA TRBV7-3 CASSDIRDTQYF TGTGCCAGCAGCGACATTCGTGATACGCAGTATTTT
TRBD1 TRBJ2-5 NA TRBV11-2 CASSLGPDRGHQETQYF TGTGCCAGCAGCTTGGGCCCGGACAGGGGTCACCAAGAGACCCAGTACTTC
NA TRBJ2-2 once TRBV7-2 CASSLGGGRELFF TGTGCCAGCAGCTTAGGGGGCGGCAGGGAGCTGTTTTTT
NA TRBJ2-3 NA TRBV10-2 CASSDPSTVGPNF TGCGCCAGCAGTGACCCCTCGACGGTGGGCCCTAATTTT
NA TRBJ1-2 NA TRBV2 CASSPRGTANYGYTF TGTGCCAGCAGTCCTAGAGGGACTGCTAACTATGGCTACACCTTC
TRBD2 TRBJ2-7 NA TRBV27 CASSSGGGYEQYF TGTGCCAGCAGTAGCGGGGGAGGGTACGAGCAGTACTTC
TRBD1 TRBJ2-7 NA TRBV10-3 CAISLQGAREQYF TGTGCCATCAGTCTTCAGGGGGCGCGTGAGCAGTACTTC
NA TRBJ2-7 NA TRBV7-3 CASSPRAGTREQYF TGTGCCAGCAGCCCCCGGGCGGGAACGCGGGAGCAGTACTTC
NA TRBJ1-1 NA TRBV5-1 CASSPEGRDRDTEAFF TGCGCCAGCAGCCCCGAAGGGAGGGACCGCGACACTGAAGCTTTCTTT
TRBD1 TRBJ2-5 NA TRBV19 CASSTNRGWETQYF TGTGCCAGTAGTACAAACAGGGGTTGGGAGACCCAGTACTTC
TRBD2 TRBJ2-5 few TRBV30 CAWSVGLAGETQYF TGTGCCTGGAGTGTCGGGCTAGCGGGAGAGACCCAGTACTTC
TRBD2 TRBJ2-1 NA TRBV4-1 CASSRIAGINNEQFF TGCGCCAGCAGCCGTATAGCGGGTATCAACAATGAGCAGTTCTTC
NA TRBJ1-1 NA TRBV15 CATSREGPRGRAFF TGTGCCACCAGCAGGGAGGGACCCCGGGGTAGAGCTTTCTTT
TRBD1 TRBJ1-4 once TRBV6-5 CASSMTGGDEKLFF TGTGCCAGCAGTATGACAGGGGGCGATGAAAAACTGTTTTTT